This TCR beta chain was sequenced in a study of shared clonotypes between healthy human individuals. Only in-frame clones appear in the TCRdb table, and some are missing; sequencing was by immunoSEQ multiplex PCR. This sample has 500,000 to 700,000 clones; around 95% occur once, and the top ten carry approximately 0.11%. Selected positively for CCR7 and CD45RO-negative, naive CD8 cells excluded terminally differentiated effector memory CD45RA+ cells. Findings and caveats of the study: Naive subsets typically showed greater estimated richness than memory subsets. Clonotype sharing among donors likely depends on sequencing depth. Large depth notwithstanding, sorted-subset sequencing proved incomplete by rarefaction.

In germline, CDR1 is SGHVS, CDR2 FQNEAQ. This CDR3 contains 16 residues. With 5 bases clipped from V and 4 bases from J, the junction kept 7 bases outside the gene matches. A word on this clone: Its antigen is still unknown.

Specimen: naive CD8+ T cells sorted from blood. The receptor comes from a woman aged 25 to 39 in good health. V gene TRBV7-8 combines with J gene TRBJ2-3; 12 bases fit TRBD2. CDR3 sequence (DNA): TGTGCCAGCAGCACACGACTAGCGGGAGTCCCAGATACGCAGTATTTT. This translates into CASSTRLAGVPDTQYF.